These T cell receptor beta chains were read from a single sample in a study of beta chain features in type 1 diabetes. Measured with immunoSEQ multiplex PCR; TCRdb has only the in-frame clones, and not every one. The table lists about 930,000 clones, 17% of them singletons, with about 0.025% in the top ten. The sequenced sample was naive CD4+ T cells from blood. The receptors derive from a woman between 18 and 30 years old in good health. CDR3s include the opening cysteine and the closing phenylalanine or tryptophan. The D gene is left open where the match is weak. Only part of the rows carry a size: once, few, many, or a class if the clone is expanded.

>TRBJ1-2|TRBV28|few|.
TGTGCCAGCTTTGGGGGCCGTCCCTATGGCTACACCTTC
CASFGGRPYGYTF
>TRBJ2-7|TRBV7-2|few|.
TGTGCCAGCAGCCTTATAAGGACGAGTTACGAGCAGTACTTC
CASSLIRTSYEQYF
>TRBJ2-7|TRBV7-2|few|.
TGTGCCAGCAGCTCGACAATGGAGTTCGAGCAGTACTTC
CASSSTMEFEQYF
>TRBJ2-1|TRBV4-2|few|.
TGTGCCAGCAGCCAAGATGGGCTAATCCCTAACAATGAGCAGTTCTTC
CASSQDGLIPNNEQFF
>TRBJ2-5|TRBV5-6|few|TRBD2
TGTGCCAGCAGCGAGACTAGCGGAACCCAAGAGACCCAGTACTTC
CASSETSGTQETQYF
>TRBJ1-2|TRBV13|few|.
TGTGCCAGCAGCGGCCCTAGTCGAGGGGGAAAGCCCGGTCGGGGATACACCTTC
CASSGPSRGGKPGRGYTF
>TRBJ1-1|TRBV6-1|.|.
TGTGCCAGCAGTGAATATGGTTTGAACACTGAAGCTTTCTTT
CASSEYGLNTEAFF
>TRBJ2-1|TRBV28|.|.
TGTGCCAGCGGAGGGGGAAGCCGTTTCGACAATGAGCAGTTCTTC
CASGGGSRFDNEQFF
>TRBJ2-7|TRBV28|.|TRBD2
TGTGCCAGCAGTCAGAGACTAGCGGGCTCCTACGAGCAGTACTTC
CASSQRLAGSYEQYF
>TRBJ1-2|TRBV5-1|.|.
TGCGCCAGCAGCTTGTCGTTCGCGGCTAACTATGGCTACACCTTC
CASSLSFAANYGYTF
>TRBJ2-1|TRBV10-3|.|.
TGTGCCATCAGTCAACAGAGCTCCTACAATGAGCAGTTCTTC
CAISQQSSYNEQFF
>TRBJ2-7|TRBV2|.|.
TGTGCCAGCAGTGGCCTTTCCCTCATCTCCTACGAGCAGTACTTC
CASSGLSLISYEQYF
>TRBJ1-5|TRBV7-2|.|.
TGTGCCAGCAGCTTAGAGTCCGGCAATCAGCCCCAGCATTTT
CASSLESGNQPQHF
>TRBJ2-1|TRBV25-1|.|TRBD2
TGTGCCAGCAGGGGGGGACTAGCGAGCAATGAGCAGTTCTTC
CASRGGLASNEQFF
>TRBJ2-1|TRBV28|few|TRBD2
TGTGCCAGCAGTGCCGCGGGAGGGCGGAATGAGCAGTTCTTC
CASSAAGGRNEQFF
>TRBJ2-2|TRBV18|.|.
TGTGCCAGCTCATGGAGGACCGGGGAGCTGTTTTTT
CASSWRTGELFF
>TRBJ1-1|TRBV7-8|.|TRBD1
TGTGCCAGCAGCCCCCACCGGACAGGATGGACTGAAGCTTTCTTT
CASSPHRTGWTEAFF
>TRBJ2-5|TRBV7-8|.|TRBD2
TGTGCCAGCAGCTTAAAGGGAGGGATTCAAGAGACCCAGTACTTC
CASSLKGGIQETQYF
>TRBJ1-2|TRBV6-5|.|.
TGTGCCAGCAGTTACTCGACGGACTATGGCTACACCTTC
CASSYSTDYGYTF
>TRBJ2-1|TRBV19|.|.
TGTGCCAGTAGGCCTACTAACATGGTGAATGAGCAGTTCTTC
CASRPTNMVNEQFF
>TRBJ2-1|TRBV19|.|.
TGTGCCAGTACCCCCTACAGGGACACAATGCTAGAGCAGTTCTTC
CASTPYRDTMLEQFF
>TRBJ2-1|TRBV6-5|.|.
TGTGCCAGCAGCCTAATCGCTACTTCCGCGAGGGAGCAGTTCTTC
CASSLIATSAREQFF